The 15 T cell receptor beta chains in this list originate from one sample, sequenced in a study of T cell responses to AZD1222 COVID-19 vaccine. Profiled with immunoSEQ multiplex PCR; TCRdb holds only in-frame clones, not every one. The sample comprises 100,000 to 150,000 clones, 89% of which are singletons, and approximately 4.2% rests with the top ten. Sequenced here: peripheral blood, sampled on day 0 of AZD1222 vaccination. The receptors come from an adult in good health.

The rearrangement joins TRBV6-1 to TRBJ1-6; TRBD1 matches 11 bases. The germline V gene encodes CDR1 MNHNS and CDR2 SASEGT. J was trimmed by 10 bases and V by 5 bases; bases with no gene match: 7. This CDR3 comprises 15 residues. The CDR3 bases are TGTGCCAGCAGTCCCCGGGACAGGGGGAGCTCACCCCTCCACTTT. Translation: CASSPRDRGSSPLHF.

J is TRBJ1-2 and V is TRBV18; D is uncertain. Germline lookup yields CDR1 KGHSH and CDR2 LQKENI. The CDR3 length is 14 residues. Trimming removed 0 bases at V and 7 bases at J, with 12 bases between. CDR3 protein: CASSPPAFVSGYTF. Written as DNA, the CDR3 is TGTGCCAGCTCACCACCAGCGTTCGTAAGTGGCTACACCTTC.

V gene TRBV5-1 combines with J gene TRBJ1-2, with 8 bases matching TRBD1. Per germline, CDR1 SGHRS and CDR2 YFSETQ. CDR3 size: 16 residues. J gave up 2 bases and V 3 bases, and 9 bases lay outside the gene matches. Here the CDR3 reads CASSSRTGSFNYGYTF. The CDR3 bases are TGCGCCAGCAGCTCTCGGACAGGGAGCTTCAACTATGGCTACACCTTC.

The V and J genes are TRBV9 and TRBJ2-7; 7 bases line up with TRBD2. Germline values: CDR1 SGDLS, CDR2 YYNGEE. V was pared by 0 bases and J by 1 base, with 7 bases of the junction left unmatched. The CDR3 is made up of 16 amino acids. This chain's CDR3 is CASSVGEGGSSYEQYF. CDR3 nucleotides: TGTGCCAGCAGCGTAGGAGAGGGAGGGTCGTCCTACGAGCAGTACTTC.

CDR3 sequence reads: CASSLAGGGLSEQFF. In DNA, the CDR3 is TGCGCCAGCAGCTTGGCGGGAGGTGGGCTTAGCGAGCAGTTCTTC. The rearrangement joins TRBV5-1 to TRBJ2-1, with 7 bases fitting TRBD2. Germline V CDR1 and CDR2: SGHRS, YFSETQ. The V segment lost 0 bases and the J segment 10 bases; nucleotides outside the gene matches: 10. This CDR3 has 15 amino acids. The variable domain in full, completed from reference TRBV5-1 and TRBJ2-1, reads KAGVTQTPRYLIKTRGQQVTLSCSPISGHRSVSWYQQTPGQGLQFLFEYFSETQRNKGNFPGRFSGRQFSNSRSEMNVSTLELGDSALYLCASSLAGGGLSEQFFGPGTRLTVL.

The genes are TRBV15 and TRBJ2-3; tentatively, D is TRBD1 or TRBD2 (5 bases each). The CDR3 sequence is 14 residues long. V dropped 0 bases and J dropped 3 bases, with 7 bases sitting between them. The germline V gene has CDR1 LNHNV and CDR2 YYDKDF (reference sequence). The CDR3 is CATSRDGTTDTQYF. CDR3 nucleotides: TGTGCCACCAGCAGAGATGGGACGACAGATACGCAGTATTTT.

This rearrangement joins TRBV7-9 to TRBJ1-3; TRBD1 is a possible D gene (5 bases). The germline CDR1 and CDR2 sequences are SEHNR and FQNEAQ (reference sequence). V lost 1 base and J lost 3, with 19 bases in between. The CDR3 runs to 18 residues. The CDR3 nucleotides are TGTGCCAGCAGCTTAGTGGTCGCCAGGGTGAACTTTGGAAACACCATATATTTT. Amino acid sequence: CASSLVVARVNFGNTIYF.

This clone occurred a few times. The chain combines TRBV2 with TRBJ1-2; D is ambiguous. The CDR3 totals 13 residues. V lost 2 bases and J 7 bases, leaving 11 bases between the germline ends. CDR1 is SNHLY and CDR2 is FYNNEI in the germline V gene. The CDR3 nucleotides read TGTGCCAGCAGTGAAAGTCCCGACGGTGGCTACACCTTC. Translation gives CASSESPDGGYTF. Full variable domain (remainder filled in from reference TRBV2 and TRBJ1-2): EPEVTQTPSHQVTQMGQEVILRCVPISNHLYFYWYRQILGQKVEFLVSFYNNEISEKSEIFDDQFSVERPDGSNFTLKIRSTKLEDSAMYFCASSESPDGGYTFGSGTRLTVV.

The CDR3 loop is CASSFPELAAQFF. CDR3 nucleotide sequence: TGTGCCAGCAGTTTCCCCGAACTAGCGGCGCAGTTCTTC. The chain combines TRBV28 with TRBJ2-1; 8 bases agree with TRBD2. Looked up from germline, CDR1 is MDHEN and CDR2 is SYDVKM. The CDR3 has 13 residues. Losses at the gene ends were 3 bases for V and 12 bases for J; bases not matched to a gene: 7.

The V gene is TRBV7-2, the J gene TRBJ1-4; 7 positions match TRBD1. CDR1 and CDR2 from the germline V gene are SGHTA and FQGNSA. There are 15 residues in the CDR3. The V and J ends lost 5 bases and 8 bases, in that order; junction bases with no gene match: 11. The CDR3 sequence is CASSGRQGGDEKLFF. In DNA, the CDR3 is TGTGCCAGCAGCGGCAGACAGGGCGGGGACGAAAAACTGTTTTTT.

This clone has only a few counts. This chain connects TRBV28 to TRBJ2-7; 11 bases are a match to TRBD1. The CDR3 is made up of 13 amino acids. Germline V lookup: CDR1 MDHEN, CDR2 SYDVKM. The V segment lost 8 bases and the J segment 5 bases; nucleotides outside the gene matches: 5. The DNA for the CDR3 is TGTGCCAGCCGGGACAGGGGGGGCCACGAGCAGTACTTC. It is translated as CASRDRGGHEQYF.

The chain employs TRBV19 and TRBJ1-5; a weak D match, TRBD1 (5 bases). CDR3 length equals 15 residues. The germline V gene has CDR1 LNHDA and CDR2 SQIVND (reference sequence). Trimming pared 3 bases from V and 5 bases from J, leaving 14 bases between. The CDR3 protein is CASSMVGGRHQPQHF. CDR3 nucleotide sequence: TGTGCCAGTAGTATGGTGGGGGGTAGGCATCAGCCCCAGCATTTT.

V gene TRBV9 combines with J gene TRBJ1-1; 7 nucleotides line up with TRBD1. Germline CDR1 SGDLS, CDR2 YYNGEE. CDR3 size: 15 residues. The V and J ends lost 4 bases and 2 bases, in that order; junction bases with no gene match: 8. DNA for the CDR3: TGTGCCAGCAGCCCGGGGGACAGAACAAACACTGAAGCTTTCTTT. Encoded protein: CASSPGDRTNTEAFF. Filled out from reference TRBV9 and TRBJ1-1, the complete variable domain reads DSGVTQTPKHLITATGQRVTLRCSPRSGDLSVYWYQQSLDQGLQFLIQYYNGEERAKGNILERFSAQQFPDLHSELNLSSLELGDSALYFCASSPGDRTNTEAFFGQGTRLTVV.

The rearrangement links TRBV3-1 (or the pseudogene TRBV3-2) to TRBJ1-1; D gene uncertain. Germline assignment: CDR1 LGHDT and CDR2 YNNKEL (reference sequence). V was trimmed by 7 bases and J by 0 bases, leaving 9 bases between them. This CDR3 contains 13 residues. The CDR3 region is CASTPYLNTEAFF. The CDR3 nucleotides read TGTGCCAGCACCCCTTACCTGAACACTGAAGCTTTCTTT.

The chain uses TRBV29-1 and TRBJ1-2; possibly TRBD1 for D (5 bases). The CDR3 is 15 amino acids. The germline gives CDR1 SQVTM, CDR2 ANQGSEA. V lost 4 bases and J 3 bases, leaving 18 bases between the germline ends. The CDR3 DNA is TGCAGCGTTGTCCTGGGGGAGGGAACCCACTATGGCTACACCTTC. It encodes CSVVLGEGTHYGYTF. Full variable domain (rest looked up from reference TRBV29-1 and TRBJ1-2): SAVISQKPSRDICQRGTSLTIQCQVDSQVTMMFWYRQQPGQSLTLIATANQGSEATYESGFVIDKFPISRPNLTFSTLTVSNMSPEDSSIYLCSVVLGEGTHYGYTFGSGTRLTVV.